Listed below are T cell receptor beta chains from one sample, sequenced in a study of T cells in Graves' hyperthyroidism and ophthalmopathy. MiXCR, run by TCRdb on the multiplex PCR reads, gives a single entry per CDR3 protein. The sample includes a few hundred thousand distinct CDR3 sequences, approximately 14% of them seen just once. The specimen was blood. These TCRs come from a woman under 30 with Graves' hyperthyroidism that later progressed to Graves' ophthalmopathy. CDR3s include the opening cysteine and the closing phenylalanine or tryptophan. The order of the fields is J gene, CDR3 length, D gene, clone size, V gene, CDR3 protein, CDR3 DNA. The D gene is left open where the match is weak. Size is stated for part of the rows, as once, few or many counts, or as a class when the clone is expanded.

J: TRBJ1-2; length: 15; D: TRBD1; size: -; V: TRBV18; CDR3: CASSPRTGPDYGYTF; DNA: TGTGCCAGCTCACCCCGGACAGGGCCGGACTATGGCTACACCTTC
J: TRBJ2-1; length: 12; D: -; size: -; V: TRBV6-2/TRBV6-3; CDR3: CASRAGGGKQFF; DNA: TGTGCCAGCAGGGCCGGGGGAGGCAAGCAGTTCTTC
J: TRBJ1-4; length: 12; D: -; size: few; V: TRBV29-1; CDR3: CSVADIWEKLFF; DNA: TGCAGCGTCGCCGACATTTGGGAAAAACTGTTTTTT
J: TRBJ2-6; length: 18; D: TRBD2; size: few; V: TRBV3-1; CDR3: CASSPVAGGGSGANVLTF; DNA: TGTGCCAGCAGCCCCGTAGCGGGAGGGGGCTCTGGGGCCAACGTCCTGACTTTC
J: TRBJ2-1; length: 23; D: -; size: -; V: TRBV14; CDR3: CASSPKFPFASEYTSESYNEQFF; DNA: TGTGCCAGCAGCCCGAAATTCCCCTTTGCTAGCGAGTACACCTCGGAATCTTACAATGAGCAGTTCTTC
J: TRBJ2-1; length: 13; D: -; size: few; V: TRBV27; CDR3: CASSLSAGNEQFF; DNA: TGTGCCAGCAGTTTATCTGCGGGCAATGAGCAGTTCTTC
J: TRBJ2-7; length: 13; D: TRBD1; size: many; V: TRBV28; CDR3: CASSYGTVYEQYF; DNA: TGTGCCAGCAGTTATGGGACAGTTTACGAGCAGTACTTC
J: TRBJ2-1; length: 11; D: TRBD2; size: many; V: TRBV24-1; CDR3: CATSVGGEQFF; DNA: TGTGCCACCAGTGTCGGGGGGGAGCAGTTCTTC
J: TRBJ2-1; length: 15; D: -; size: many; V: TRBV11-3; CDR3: CASSPSSGSYNEQFF; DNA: TGTGCCAGCAGCCCTAGTTCAGGCTCCTACAATGAGCAGTTCTTC
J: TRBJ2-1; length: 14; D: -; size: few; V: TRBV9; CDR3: CASSAYSSYNEQFF; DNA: TGTGCCAGCAGCGCGTACAGCTCCTACAATGAGCAGTTCTTC